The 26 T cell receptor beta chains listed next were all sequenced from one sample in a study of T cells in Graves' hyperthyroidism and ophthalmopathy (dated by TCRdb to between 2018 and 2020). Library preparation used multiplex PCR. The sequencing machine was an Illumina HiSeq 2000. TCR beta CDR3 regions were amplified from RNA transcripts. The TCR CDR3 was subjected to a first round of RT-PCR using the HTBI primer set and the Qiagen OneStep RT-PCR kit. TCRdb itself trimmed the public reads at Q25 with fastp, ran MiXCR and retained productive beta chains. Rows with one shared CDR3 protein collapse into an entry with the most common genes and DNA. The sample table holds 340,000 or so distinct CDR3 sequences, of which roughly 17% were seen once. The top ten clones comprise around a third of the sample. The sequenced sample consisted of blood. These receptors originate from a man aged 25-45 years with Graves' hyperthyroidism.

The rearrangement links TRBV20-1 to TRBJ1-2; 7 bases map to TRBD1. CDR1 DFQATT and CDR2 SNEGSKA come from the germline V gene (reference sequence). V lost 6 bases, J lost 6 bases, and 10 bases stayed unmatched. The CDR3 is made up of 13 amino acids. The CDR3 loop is CSATEGAGHGYTF. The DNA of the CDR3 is TGCAGTGCAACTGAGGGGGCCGGTCATGGCTACACCTTC.

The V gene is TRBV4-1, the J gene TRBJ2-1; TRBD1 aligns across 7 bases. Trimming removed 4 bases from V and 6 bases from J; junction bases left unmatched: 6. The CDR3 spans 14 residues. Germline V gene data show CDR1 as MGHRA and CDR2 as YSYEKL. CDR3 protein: CASSRPTGFNEQFF. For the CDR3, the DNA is TGCGCCAGCAGCCGACCGACAGGGTTCAATGAGCAGTTCTTC.

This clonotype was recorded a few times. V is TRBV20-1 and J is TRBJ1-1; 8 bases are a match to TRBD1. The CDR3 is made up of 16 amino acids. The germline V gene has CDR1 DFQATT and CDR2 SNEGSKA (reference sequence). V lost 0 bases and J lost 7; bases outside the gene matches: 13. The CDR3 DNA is TGCAGTGCTAGAGATTTTAGGACAGGGCCGCTCGGTGAAGCTTTCTTT. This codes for CSARDFRTGPLGEAFF.

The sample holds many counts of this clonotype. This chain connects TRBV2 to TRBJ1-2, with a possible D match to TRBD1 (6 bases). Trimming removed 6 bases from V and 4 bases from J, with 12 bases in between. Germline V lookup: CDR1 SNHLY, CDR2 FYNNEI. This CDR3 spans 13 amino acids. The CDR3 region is CASRDDRTYGYTF. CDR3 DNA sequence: TGTGCCAGCAGGGATGACAGGACCTATGGCTACACCTTC.

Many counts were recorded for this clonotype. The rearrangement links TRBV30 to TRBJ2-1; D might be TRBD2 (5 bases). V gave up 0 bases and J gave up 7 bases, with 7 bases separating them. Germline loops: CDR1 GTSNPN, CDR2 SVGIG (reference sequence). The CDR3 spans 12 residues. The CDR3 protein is CAWSVRGNEQFF. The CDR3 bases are TGTGCCTGGAGTGTACGGGGTAATGAGCAGTTCTTC. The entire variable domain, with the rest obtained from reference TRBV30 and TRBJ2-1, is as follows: SQTIHQWPATLVQPVGSPLSLECTVEGTSNPNLYWYRQAAGRGLQLLFYSVGIGQISSEVPQNLSASRPQDRQFILSSKKLLLSDSGFYLCAWSVRGNEQFFGPGTRLTVL.

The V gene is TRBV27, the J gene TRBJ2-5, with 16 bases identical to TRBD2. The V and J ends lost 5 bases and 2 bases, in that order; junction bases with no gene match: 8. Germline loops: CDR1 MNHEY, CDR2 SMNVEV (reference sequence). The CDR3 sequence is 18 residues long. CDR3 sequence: CASSPGLAGGPEQETQYF. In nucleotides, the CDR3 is TGTGCCAGCAGTCCGGGACTAGCGGGAGGGCCTGAGCAAGAGACCCAGTACTTC.

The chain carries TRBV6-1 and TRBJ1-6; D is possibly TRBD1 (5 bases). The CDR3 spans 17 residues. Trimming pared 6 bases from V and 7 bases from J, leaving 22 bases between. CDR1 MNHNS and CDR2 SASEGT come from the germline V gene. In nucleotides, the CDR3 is TGTGCCAGCAGGCCTCCCAGGGTGCGGGGTTTGAATTCACCCCTCCACTTT. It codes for CASRPPRVRGLNSPLHF.

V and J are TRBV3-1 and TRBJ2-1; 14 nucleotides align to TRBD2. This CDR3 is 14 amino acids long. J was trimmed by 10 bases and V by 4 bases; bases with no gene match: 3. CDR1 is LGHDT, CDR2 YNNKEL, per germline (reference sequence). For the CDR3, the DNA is TGTGCCAGCAGCCCGGGACTAGCGGGGGAGGAGCAGTTCTTC. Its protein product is CASSPGLAGEEQFF.

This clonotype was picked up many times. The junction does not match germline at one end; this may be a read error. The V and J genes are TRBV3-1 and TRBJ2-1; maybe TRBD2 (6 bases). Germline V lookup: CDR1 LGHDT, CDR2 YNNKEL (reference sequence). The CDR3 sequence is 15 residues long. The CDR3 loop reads CVSSQEVTSFDEQFF. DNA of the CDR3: TGTGTCAGCAGCCAAGAAGTCACTAGCTTCGATGAGCAGTTCTTC.

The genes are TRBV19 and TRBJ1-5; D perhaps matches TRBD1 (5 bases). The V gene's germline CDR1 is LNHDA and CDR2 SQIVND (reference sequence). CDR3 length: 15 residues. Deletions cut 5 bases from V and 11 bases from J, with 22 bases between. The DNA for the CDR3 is TGTGCCAGTAGTCGTCGTCTGGGGGGTTATCGGTCCCAGCATTTT. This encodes CASSRRLGGYRSQHF.

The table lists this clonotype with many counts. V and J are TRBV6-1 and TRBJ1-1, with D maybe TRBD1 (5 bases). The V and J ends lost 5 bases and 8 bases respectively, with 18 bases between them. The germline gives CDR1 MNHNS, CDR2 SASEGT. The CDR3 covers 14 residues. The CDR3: CASSYEWGAFEAFF. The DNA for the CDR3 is TGTGCCAGCAGTTACGAATGGGGCGCCTTCGAAGCTTTCTTT.

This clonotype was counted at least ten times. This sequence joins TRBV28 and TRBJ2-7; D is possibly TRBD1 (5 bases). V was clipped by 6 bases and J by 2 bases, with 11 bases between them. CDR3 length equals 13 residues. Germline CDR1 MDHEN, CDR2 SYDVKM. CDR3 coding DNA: TGTGCCAGCAGCAATGGGGCAGCCTACGAGCAGTACTTC. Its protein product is CASSNGAAYEQYF.

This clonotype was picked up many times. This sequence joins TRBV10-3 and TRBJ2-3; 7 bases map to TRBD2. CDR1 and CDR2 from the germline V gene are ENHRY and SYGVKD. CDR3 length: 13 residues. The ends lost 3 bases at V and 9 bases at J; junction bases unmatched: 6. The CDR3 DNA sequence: TGTGCCATCAGTGACGGTCGGCGGGAGACGCAGTATTTT. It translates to CAISDGRRETQYF.

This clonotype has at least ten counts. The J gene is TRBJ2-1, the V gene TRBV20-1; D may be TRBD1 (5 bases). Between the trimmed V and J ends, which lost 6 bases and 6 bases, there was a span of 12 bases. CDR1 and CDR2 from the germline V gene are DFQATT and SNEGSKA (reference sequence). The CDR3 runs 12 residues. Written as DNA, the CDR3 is TGCAGTGCGGTGAGACAGAGCAATGAGCAGTTCTTC. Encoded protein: CSAVRQSNEQFF.

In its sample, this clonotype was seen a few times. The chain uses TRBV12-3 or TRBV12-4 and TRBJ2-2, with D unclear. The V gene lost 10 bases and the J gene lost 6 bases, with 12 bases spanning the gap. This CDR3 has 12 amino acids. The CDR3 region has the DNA TGTGCCACCAAAGGCCTGGCCGGGGAGCTGTTTTTT. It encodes CATKGLAGELFF.

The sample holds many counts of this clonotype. The CDR3 region is CSVGGSGYNEQFF. CDR3 bases: TGCAGCGTTGGCGGGAGTGGCTACAATGAGCAGTTCTTC. The chain joins TRBV29-1 to TRBJ2-1; TRBD2 aligns across 7 bases. With 4 bases clipped from V and 3 bases from J, the junction kept 3 bases outside the gene matches. Germline lookup yields CDR1 SQVTM and CDR2 ANQGSEA. The CDR3 runs to 13 residues.

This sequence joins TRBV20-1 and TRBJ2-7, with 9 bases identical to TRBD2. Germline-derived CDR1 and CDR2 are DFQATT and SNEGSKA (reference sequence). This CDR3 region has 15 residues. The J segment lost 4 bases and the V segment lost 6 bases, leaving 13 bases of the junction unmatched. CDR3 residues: CSAPRRSGRGYEQYF. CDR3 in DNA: TGCAGTGCCCCTCGGCGTAGCGGGAGAGGGTACGAGCAGTACTTC.

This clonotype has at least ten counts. The CDR3 bases are TGTGCCAGCAGTTTATCGGTCTCGACAGATACGCAGTATTTT. Translated: CASSLSVSTDTQYF. The J gene is TRBJ2-3, the V gene TRBV27, with D hard to call. Trimming took off 0 bases at V and 3 bases at J, with 7 bases between the two ends. CDR3 length: 14 residues. Germline CDR1 is MNHEY and CDR2 is SMNVEV (reference sequence).

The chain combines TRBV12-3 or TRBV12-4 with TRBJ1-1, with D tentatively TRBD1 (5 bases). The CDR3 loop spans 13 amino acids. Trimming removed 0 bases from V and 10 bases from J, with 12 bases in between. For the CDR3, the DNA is TGTGCCAGCAGTTTAGCTGGAGGGGTGGGAGCTTTCTTT. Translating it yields CASSLAGGVGAFF.

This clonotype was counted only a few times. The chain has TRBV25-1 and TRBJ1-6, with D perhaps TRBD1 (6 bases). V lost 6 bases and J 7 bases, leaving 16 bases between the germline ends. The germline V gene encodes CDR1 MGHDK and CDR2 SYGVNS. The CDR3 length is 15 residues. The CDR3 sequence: CASSFALGGNSPLHF. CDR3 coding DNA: TGTGCCAGCAGCTTCGCCTTAGGGGGAAATTCACCCCTCCACTTT. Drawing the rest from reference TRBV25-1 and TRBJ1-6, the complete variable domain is EADIYQTPRYLVIGTGKKITLECSQTMGHDKMYWYQQDPGMELHLIHYSYGVNSTEKGDLSSESTVSRIRTEHFPLTLESARPSHTSQYLCASSFALGGNSPLHFGNGTRLTVT.

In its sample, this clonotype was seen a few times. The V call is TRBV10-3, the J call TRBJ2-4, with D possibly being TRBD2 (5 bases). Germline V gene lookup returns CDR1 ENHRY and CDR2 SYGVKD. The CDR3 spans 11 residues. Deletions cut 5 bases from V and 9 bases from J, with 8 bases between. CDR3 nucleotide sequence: TGTGCCATCAGTACCCGGGGCATTCAGTACTTC. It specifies CAISTRGIQYF.

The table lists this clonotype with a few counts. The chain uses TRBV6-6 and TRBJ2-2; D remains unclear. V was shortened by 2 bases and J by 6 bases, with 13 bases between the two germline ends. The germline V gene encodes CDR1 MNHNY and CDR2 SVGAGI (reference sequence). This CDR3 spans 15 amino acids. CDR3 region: CASSYGFSSAGELFF. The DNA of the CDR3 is TGTGCCAGCAGTTACGGATTCTCCAGTGCCGGGGAGCTGTTTTTT.

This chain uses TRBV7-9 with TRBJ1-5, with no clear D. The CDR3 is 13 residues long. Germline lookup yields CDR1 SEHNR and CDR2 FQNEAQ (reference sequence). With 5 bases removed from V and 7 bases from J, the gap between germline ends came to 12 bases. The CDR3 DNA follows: TGTGCCAGCAGCCCTCGGGGTGAACAGCCCCAGCATTTT. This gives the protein CASSPRGEQPQHF.

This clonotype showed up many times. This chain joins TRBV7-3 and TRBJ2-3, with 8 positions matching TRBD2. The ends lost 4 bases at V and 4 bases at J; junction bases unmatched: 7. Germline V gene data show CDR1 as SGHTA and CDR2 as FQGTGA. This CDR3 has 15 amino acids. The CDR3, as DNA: TGTGCCAGCAGCTCGGGACTAGGAGGTGCAGATACGCAGTATTTT. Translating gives CASSSGLGGADTQYF.

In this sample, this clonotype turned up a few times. CDR3 in DNA: TGTGCCAGCAGTTTATCCGGGGAGGGCAATCAGCCCCAGCATTTT. Encoded protein: CASSLSGEGNQPQHF. V is TRBV28 and J is TRBJ1-5; D is uncertain. In germline, CDR1 is MDHEN, CDR2 SYDVKM. CDR3 length: 15 amino acids. V was cut by 1 base and J by 2 bases, with 9 bases left in between.

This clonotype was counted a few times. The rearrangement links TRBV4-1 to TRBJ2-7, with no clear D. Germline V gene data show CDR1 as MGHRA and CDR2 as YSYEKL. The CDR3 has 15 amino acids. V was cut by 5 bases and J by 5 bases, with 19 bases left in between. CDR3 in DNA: TGCGCCAGCAGCAGTCCAGGTAGAAAGACCCACGAGCAGTACTTC. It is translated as CASSSPGRKTHEQYF.